The rows below give T cell receptor beta chains drawn from one sample of a study of blood T cells in healthy people across ages. TCRdb redid the calling of the 5' RACE reads with MiXCR, one entry per CDR3 protein. The data show some 1.4 million distinct CDR3 sequences, with around two fifths seen just once and 7.9% held by the top ten. What was sequenced was blood. These receptors were obtained from a woman younger than 35 in good health. Both conserved end residues are part of each CDR3. D genes are given only for firm matches. Size values are once, few and many counts, or a class for expanded clones, and some rows have none.

d_gene,j_gene,abundance,v_gene,CDR3aa,CDR3nt
NA,TRBJ1-5,NA,TRBV27,CASSLSTVQPQHF,TGTGCCAGCAGTTTATCGACGGTTCAGCCCCAGCATTTT
NA,TRBJ2-1,few,TRBV12-3/TRBV12-4,CASRARKTSYNEQFF,TGTGCCAGCAGGGCCAGGAAAACATCCTACAATGAGCAGTTCTTC
NA,TRBJ2-1,few,TRBV3-1,CASPQGWRVRNEQFF,TGTGCCAGCCCCCAGGGGTGGAGAGTGAGGAATGAGCAGTTCTTC
NA,TRBJ2-7,NA,TRBV7-9,CASSLDSRFGEQYF,TGTGCCAGCAGCCTAGACTCGAGATTCGGCGAGCAGTACTTC
NA,TRBJ2-5,few,TRBV6-5,CASYPLGSQETQYF,TGTGCCAGCTACCCATTGGGGTCCCAAGAGACCCAGTACTTC
NA,TRBJ2-3,few,TRBV15,CATSRDITGLQQYF,TGTGCCACCAGCAGAGATATTACGGGTCTTCAGCAGTATTTT
TRBD2,TRBJ2-5,NA,TRBV2,CASSGLAGAETQYF,TGTGCCAGCAGTGGACTAGCGGGCGCAGAGACCCAGTACTTC
NA,TRBJ2-7,once,TRBV20-1,CSARALGRSEQYF,TGCAGTGCTAGAGCCTTGGGCCGCTCCGAGCAGTACTTC
TRBD1,TRBJ2-7,NA,TRBV7-9,CASSLRDRVSGYEQYF,TGTGCCAGCAGCCTCCGGGACAGGGTGTCGGGCTACGAGCAGTACTTC
NA,TRBJ1-2,NA,TRBV12-3/TRBV12-4,CASSPLPSGAHGYTF,TGTGCCAGCAGCCCCCTCCCCAGCGGCGCTCATGGCTACACCTTC
NA,TRBJ1-2,NA,TRBV30,CAWTLRGEGVYGYTF,TGTGCCTGGACCCTCCGGGGGGAGGGTGTCTATGGCTACACCTTC
NA,TRBJ1-2,few,TRBV7-3,CASSLDSSNYGYTF,TGTGCCAGCAGCCTGGACAGCTCCAACTATGGCTACACCTTC
TRBD1,TRBJ1-2,few,TRBV19,CASTPGTDFYGYTF,TGTGCCAGTACCCCCGGGACAGACTTCTATGGCTACACCTTC
TRBD2,TRBJ2-7,NA,TRBV7-3,CASSPPGSGVYNEQYF,TGTGCCAGCAGCCCCCCGGGAAGCGGGGTGTACAATGAGCAGTACTTC
NA,TRBJ1-2,once,TRBV7-3,CASSLMRQTTYGYTF,TGTGCCAGCAGCTTAATGAGACAGACTACCTATGGCTACACCTTC
NA,TRBJ2-3,NA,TRBV5-1,CASSVVGTNYEQYF,TGCGCCAGCAGCGTGGTCGGTACAAACTACGAGCAGTATTTT
NA,TRBJ2-1,NA,TRBV11-2,CASSLVRYEQFF,TGTGCCAGCAGCTTAGTTAGGTATGAGCAGTTCTTC
NA,TRBJ1-1,NA,TRBV6-6,CASSPIPGVAFF,TGTGCCAGCAGCCCTATACCAGGGGTAGCTTTCTTT
NA,TRBJ2-1,few,TRBV9,CASSVGIAAFNEQFF,TGTGCCAGCAGCGTTGGGATAGCGGCCTTTAATGAGCAGTTCTTC
TRBD2,TRBJ2-1,few,TRBV7-9,CASSYSFSGSESYNEQFF,TGTGCCAGCAGCTATAGTTTTAGCGGGAGCGAGTCCTACAATGAGCAGTTCTTC
NA,TRBJ2-1,NA,TRBV20-1,CSASGRNNEQFF,TGCAGTGCTAGTGGTCGGAACAATGAGCAGTTCTTC
TRBD2,TRBJ2-3,few,TRBV4-1,CASSHIQAGGSDTQYF,TGCGCCAGCAGCCACATACAGGCGGGGGGGTCCGATACGCAGTATTTT
TRBD2,TRBJ2-7,few,TRBV20-1,CSAILAGVYEQYF,TGCAGTGCAATACTAGCGGGAGTGTACGAGCAGTACTTC
NA,TRBJ2-7,many,TRBV4-1,CASSQVEGPYEQYF,TGCGCCAGCAGCCAAGTGGAAGGCCCCTACGAGCAGTACTTC
NA,TRBJ1-1,NA,TRBV29-1,CGGGRSMSTEAFF,TGCGGGGGGGGCAGATCAATGAGCACTGAAGCTTTCTTT
TRBD2,TRBJ2-5,NA,TRBV7-2,CAGSLWAGTSEETQYF,TGTGCCGGCAGCTTATGGGCTGGGACTAGCGAAGAGACCCAGTACTTC
TRBD1,TRBJ2-1,NA,TRBV6-5,CASSYSPRGLYNEQFF,TGTGCCAGCAGTTACTCGCCGAGGGGGCTCTACAATGAGCAGTTCTTC
NA,TRBJ2-7,NA,TRBV7-9,CASSPPPSDEQYF,TGTGCCAGCAGCCCCCCCCCTTCCGACGAGCAGTACTTC
TRBD1,TRBJ1-2,NA,TRBV29-1,CSVAAGTGDYGYTF,TGCAGCGTTGCGGCCGGGACAGGGGACTATGGCTACACCTTC
NA,TRBJ1-4,NA,TRBV9,CASSNRVEEKLFF,TGTGCCAGCTCGAACAGGGTTGAGGAAAAACTGTTTTTT
TRBD2,TRBJ2-1,NA,TRBV10-3,CAISESEGLDAGNEQFF,TGTGCCATCAGTGAGTCAGAAGGACTAGATGCGGGCAATGAGCAGTTCTTC
TRBD2,TRBJ2-3,NA,TRBV5-1,CASSPRLAGDRTQYF,TGCGCCAGCAGCCCCCGGTTAGCGGGGGATCGAACGCAGTATTTT
TRBD2,TRBJ2-5,NA,TRBV20-1,CSARTSGGYQETQYF,TGCAGTGCTAGAACTAGCGGGGGGTACCAAGAGACCCAGTACTTC
NA,TRBJ2-5,many,TRBV29-1,CSVIILAQETQYF,TGCAGCGTAATTATCCTTGCCCAAGAGACCCAGTACTTC
NA,TRBJ1-6,few,TRBV10-3,CAISELLNSPLHF,TGTGCCATCAGTGAGTTGCTGAATTCACCCCTCCACTTT
NA,TRBJ1-2,few,TRBV4-1,CASSQSGIGGNGYTF,TGCGCCAGCAGCCAGTCGGGGATCGGGGGAAATGGCTACACCTTC
NA,TRBJ1-6,NA,TRBV30,CAWSENSPLHF,TGTGCCTGGTCTGAGAATTCACCCCTCCACTTT
TRBD1,TRBJ2-7,few,TRBV28,CASRSLNVRGSYEQYF,TGTGCCAGCAGGTCCTTAAATGTCAGGGGGTCCTACGAGCAGTACTTC
NA,TRBJ1-6,many,TRBV5-5,CASSLEYQGGSPLHF,TGTGCCAGCAGCTTGGAGTACCAGGGAGGGTCGCCCCTCCACTTT
NA,TRBJ1-1,NA,TRBV7-9,CASSLSQPGLAFF,TGTGCCAGCAGCTTATCCCAGCCAGGATTAGCTTTCTTT
TRBD1,TRBJ2-7,NA,TRBV6-5,CASSSTRDREYF,TGTGCCAGCAGTTCCACCAGGGACAGGGAGTACTTC
NA,TRBJ1-2,NA,TRBV6-5,CASSYGSANYGYTF,TGTGCCAGCAGTTACGGTAGCGCTAACTATGGCTACACCTTC
NA,TRBJ2-3,few,TRBV20-1,CSARGIESTDTQYF,TGCAGTGCTAGAGGCATAGAGAGCACAGATACGCAGTATTTT
NA,TRBJ2-5,NA,TRBV12-3/TRBV12-4,CASSFVAGQETQYF,TGTGCCAGCAGTTTCGTGGCAGGGCAAGAGACCCAGTACTTC